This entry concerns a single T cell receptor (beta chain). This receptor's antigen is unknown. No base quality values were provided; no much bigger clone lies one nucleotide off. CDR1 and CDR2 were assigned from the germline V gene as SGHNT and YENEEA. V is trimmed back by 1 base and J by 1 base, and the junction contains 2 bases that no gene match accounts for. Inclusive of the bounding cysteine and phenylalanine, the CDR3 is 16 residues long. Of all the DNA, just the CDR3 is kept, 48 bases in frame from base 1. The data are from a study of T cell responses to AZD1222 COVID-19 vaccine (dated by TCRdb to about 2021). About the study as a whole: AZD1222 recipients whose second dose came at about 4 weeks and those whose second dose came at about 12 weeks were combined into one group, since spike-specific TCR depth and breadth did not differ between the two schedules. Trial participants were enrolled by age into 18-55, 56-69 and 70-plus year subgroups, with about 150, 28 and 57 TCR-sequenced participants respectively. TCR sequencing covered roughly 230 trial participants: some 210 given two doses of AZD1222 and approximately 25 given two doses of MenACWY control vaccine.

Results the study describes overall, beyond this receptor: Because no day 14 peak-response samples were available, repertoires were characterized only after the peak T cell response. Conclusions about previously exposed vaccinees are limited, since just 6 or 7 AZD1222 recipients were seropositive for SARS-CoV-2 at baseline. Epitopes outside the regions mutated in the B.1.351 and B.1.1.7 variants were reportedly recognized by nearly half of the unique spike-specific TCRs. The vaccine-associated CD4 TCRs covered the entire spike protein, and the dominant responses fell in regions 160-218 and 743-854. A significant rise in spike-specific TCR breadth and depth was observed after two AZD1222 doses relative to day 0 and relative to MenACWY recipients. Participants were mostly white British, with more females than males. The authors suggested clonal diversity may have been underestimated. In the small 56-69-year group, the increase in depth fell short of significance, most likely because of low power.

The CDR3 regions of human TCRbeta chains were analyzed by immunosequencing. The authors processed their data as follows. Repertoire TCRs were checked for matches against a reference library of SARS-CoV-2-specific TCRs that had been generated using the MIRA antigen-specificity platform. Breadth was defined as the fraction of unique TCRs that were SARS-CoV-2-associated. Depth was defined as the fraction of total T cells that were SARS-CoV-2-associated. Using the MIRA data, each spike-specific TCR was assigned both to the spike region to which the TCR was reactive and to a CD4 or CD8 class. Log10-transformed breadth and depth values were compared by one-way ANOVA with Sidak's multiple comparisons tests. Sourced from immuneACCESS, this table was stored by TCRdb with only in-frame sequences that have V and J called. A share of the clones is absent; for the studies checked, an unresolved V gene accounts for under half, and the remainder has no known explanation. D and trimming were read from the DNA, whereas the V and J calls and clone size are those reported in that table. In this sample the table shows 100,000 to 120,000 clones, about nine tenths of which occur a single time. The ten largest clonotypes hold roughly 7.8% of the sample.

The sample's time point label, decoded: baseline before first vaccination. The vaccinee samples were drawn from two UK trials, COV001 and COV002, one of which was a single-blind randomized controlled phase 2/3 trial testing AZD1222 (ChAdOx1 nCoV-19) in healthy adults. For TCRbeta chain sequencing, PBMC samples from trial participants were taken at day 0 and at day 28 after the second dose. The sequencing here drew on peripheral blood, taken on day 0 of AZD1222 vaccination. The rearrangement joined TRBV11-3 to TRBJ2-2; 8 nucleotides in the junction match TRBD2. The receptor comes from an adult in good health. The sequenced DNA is TGTGCCAGCAGCTTAGCCGGGGGGGTGAACACCGGGGAGCTGTTTTTT. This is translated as CASSLAGGVNTGELFF.